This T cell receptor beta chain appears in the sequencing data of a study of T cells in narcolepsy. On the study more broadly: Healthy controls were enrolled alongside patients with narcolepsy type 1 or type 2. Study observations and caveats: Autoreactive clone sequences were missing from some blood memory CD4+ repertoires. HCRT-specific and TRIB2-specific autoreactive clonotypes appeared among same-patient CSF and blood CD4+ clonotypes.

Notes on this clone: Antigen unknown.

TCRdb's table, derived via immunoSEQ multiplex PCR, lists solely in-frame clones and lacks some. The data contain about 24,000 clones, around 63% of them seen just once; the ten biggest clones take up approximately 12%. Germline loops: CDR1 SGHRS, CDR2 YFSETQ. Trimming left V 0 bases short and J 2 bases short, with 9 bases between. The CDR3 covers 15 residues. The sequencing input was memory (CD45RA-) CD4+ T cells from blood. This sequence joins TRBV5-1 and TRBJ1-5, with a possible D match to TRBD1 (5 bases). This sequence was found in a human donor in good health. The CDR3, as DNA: TGCGCCAGCAGCTTGGAAGGGGCCGGCAATCAGCCCCAGCATTTT. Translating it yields CASSLEGAGNQPQHF.